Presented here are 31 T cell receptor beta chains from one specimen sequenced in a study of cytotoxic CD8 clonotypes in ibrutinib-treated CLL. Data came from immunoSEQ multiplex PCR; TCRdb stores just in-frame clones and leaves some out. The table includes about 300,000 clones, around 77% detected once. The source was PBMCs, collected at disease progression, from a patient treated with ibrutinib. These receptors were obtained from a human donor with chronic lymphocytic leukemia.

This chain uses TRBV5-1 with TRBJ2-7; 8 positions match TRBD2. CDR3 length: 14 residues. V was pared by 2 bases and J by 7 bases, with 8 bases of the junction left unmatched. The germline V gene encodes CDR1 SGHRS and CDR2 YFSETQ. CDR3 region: CASSLIGLAEEQYF. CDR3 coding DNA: TGCGCCAGCAGCTTAATAGGACTAGCCGAGGAGCAGTACTTC. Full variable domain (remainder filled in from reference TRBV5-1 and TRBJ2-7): KAGVTQTPRYLIKTRGQQVTLSCSPISGHRSVSWYQQTPGQGLQFLFEYFSETQRNKGNFPGRFSGRQFSNSRSEMNVSTLELGDSALYLCASSLIGLAEEQYFGPGTRLTVT.

As DNA, the CDR3 is TGTGCCAGCAGCCCCGGGAGGGCCGGGGGGGATGAGCAGTTCTTC. Protein sequence: CASSPGRAGGDEQFF. The chain couples TRBV13 to TRBJ2-1; 8 nucleotides align to TRBD2. There are 15 residues in the CDR3. Trimming took 5 bases from V and 8 from J; bases not matched to a gene: 11. Germline V gives CDR1 PRHDT, CDR2 FYEKMQ (reference sequence).

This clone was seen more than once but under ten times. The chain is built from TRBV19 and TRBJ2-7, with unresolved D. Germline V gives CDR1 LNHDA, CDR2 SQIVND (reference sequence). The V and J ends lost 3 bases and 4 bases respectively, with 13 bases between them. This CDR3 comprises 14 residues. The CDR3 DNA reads TGTGCCAGTAGTATTGCGGCACTCGGGTACGAGCAGTACTTC. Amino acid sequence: CASSIAALGYEQYF.

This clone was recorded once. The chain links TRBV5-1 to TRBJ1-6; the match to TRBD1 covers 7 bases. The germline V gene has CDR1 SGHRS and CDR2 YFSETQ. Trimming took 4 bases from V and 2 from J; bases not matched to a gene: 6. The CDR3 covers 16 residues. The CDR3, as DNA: TGCGCCAGCAGCGTGGGACAGTTAACCTATAATTCACCCCTCCACTTT. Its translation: CASSVGQLTYNSPLHF.

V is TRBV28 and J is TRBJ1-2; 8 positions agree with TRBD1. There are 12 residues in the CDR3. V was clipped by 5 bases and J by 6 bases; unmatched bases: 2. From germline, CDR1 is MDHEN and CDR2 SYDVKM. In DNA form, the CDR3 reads TGTGCCAGCAGTGGACAGGGTAATGGCTACACCTTC. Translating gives CASSGQGNGYTF.

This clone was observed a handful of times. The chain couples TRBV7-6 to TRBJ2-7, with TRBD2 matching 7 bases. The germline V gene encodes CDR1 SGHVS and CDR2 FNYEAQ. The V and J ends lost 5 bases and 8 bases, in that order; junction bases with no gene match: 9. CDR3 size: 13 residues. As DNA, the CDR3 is TGTGCCAGCAGCAGCGCGCTGGGGGGGAAGCAGTACTTC. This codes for CASSSALGGKQYF.

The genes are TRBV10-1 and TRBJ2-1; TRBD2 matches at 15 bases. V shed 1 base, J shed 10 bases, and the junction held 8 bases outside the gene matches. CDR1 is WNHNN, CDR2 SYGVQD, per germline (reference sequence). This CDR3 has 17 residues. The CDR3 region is CASSEFMGLAGGREQFF. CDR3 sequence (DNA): TGCGCCAGCAGTGAGTTTATGGGACTAGCGGGAGGCCGCGAGCAGTTCTTC.

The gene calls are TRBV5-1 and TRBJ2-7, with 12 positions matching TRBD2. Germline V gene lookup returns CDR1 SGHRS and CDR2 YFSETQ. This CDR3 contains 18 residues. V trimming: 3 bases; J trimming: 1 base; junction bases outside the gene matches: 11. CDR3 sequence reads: CASSWLAGGPQGSYEQYF. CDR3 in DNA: TGCGCCAGCAGCTGGCTAGCGGGAGGGCCCCAGGGGTCCTACGAGCAGTACTTC.

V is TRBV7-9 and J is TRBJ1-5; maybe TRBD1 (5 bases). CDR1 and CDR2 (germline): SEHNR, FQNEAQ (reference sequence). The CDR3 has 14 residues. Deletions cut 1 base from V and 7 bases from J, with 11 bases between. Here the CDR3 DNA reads TGTGCCAGCAGCTTAGTAGACAGTGGACAGCCCCAGCATTTT. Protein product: CASSLVDSGQPQHF.

CDR3 in DNA: TGTGCCAGCAGTACCCGGTGGAAGTCCAACTATGGCTACACCTTC. This gives the protein CASSTRWKSNYGYTF. The chain recombines TRBV28 with TRBJ1-2; D is undetermined. CDR3 size: 15 residues. V was pared by 5 bases and J by 2 bases, with 15 bases between. The germline gives CDR1 MDHEN, CDR2 SYDVKM.

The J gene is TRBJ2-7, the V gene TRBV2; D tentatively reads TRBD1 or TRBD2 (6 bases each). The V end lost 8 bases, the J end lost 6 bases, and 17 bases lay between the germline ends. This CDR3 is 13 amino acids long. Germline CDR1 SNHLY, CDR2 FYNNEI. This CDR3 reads CASVVSEGGEQYF. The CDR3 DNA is TGTGCCAGCGTCGTCTCCGAGGGGGGCGAGCAGTACTTC.

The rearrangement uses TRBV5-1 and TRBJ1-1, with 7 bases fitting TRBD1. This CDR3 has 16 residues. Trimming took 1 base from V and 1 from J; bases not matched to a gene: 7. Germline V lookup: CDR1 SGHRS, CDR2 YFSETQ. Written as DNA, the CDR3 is TGCGCCAGCAGCTTGTCCCGGACAGGAAGGAACACTGAAGCTTTCTTT. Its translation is CASSLSRTGRNTEAFF.

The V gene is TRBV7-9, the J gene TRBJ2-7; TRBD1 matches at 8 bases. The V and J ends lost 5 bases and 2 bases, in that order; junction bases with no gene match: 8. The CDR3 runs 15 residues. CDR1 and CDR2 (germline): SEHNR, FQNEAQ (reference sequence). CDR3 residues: CASSPRTGPAYEQYF. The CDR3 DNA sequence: TGTGCCAGCAGCCCCCGGACAGGGCCCGCCTACGAGCAGTACTTC. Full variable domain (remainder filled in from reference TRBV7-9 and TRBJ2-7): DTGVSQNPRHKITKRGQNVTFRCDPISEHNRLYWYRQTLGQGPEFLTYFQNEAQLEKSRLLSDRFSAERPKGSFSTLEIQRTEQGDSAMYLCASSPRTGPAYEQYFGPGTRLTVT.

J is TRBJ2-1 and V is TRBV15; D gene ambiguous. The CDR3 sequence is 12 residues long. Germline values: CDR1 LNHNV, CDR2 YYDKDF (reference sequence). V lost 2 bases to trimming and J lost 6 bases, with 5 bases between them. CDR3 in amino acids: CATSRIRNEQFF. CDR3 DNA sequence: TGTGCCACCAGCAGAATCCGCAATGAGCAGTTCTTC.

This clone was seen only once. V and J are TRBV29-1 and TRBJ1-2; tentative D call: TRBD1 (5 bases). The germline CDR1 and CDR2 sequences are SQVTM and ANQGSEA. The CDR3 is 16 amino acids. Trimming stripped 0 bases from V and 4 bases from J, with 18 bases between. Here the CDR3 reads CSVEDQTSLGAYGYTF. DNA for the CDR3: TGCAGCGTTGAAGACCAAACCTCCTTAGGGGCCTATGGCTACACCTTC.

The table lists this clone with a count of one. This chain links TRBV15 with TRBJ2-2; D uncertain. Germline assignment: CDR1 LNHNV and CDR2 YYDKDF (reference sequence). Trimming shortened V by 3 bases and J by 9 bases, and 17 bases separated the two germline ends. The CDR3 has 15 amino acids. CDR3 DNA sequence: TGTGCCACCAGCAGGGCCCCGCTAGTTATCCGGGAGCTGTTTTTT. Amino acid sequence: CATSRAPLVIRELFF.

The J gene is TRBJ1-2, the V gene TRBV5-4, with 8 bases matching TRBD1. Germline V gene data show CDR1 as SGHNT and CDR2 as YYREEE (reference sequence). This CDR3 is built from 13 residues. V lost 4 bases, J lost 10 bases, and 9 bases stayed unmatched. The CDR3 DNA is TGTGCCAGCAGCCAAGGGACAGGCCGTGACTACACCTTC. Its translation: CASSQGTGRDYTF.

This CDR3 is CASSRDRVAYEQYF. CDR3 bases: TGCGCCAGCAGCCGGGACAGGGTAGCCTACGAGCAGTACTTC. The chain joins TRBV5-1 to TRBJ2-7; 9 nucleotides align to TRBD1. The CDR3 spans 14 residues. V lost 4 bases and J lost 2; bases outside the gene matches: 4. Germline-derived CDR1 and CDR2 are SGHRS and YFSETQ.

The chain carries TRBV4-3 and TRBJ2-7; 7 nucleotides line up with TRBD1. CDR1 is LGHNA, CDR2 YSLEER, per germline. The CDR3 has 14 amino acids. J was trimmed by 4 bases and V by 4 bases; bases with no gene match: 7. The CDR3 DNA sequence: TGCGCCAGCAGCCTCCGGACAGGCAGATACGAGCAGTACTTC. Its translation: CASSLRTGRYEQYF.

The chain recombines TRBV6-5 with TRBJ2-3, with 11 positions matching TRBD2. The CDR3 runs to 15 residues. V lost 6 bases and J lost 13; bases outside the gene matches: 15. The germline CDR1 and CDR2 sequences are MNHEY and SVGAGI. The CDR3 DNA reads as TGTGCCAGCAGAATCCCCGGGACTAGCGGTTCACGAGAGTATTTT. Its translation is CASRIPGTSGSREYF.

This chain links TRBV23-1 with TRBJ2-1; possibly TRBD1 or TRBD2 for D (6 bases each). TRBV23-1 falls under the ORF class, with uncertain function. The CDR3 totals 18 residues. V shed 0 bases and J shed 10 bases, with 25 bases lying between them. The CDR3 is CASSQSGGRSDSRNEQFF. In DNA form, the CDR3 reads TGCGCCAGCAGTCAATCGGGGGGCCGCAGCGACTCTCGGAACGAGCAGTTCTTC.

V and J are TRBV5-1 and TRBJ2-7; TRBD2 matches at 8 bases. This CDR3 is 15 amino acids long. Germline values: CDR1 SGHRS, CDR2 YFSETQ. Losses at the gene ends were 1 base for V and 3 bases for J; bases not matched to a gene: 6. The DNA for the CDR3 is TGCGCCAGCAGCTTGTATGCGGGGGGTAACTACGAGCAGTACTTC. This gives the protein CASSLYAGGNYEQYF.

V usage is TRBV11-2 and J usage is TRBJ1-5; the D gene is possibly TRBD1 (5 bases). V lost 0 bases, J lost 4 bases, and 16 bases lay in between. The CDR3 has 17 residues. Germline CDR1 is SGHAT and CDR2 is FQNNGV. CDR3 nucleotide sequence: TGTGCCAGCAGCTTAGATTCCCTGCAGGGTCGGAATCAGCCCCAGCATTTT. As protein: CASSLDSLQGRNQPQHF.

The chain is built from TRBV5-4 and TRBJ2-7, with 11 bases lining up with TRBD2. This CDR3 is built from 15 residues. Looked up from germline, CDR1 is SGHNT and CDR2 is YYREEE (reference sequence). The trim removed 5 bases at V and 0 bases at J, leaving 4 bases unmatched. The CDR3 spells CASRELAGASYEQYF. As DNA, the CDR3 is TGTGCCAGCAGGGAACTAGCGGGGGCCTCCTACGAGCAGTACTTC.

CDR3 sequence: CASSQGHGPTDTQYF. DNA of the CDR3: TGCGCCAGCAGCCAAGGTCACGGACCGACAGATACGCAGTATTTT. This chain uses TRBV4-1 with TRBJ2-3; D ambiguous. Germline CDR1 and CDR2: MGHRA and YSYEKL. V was shortened by 1 base and J by 3 bases, with 11 bases between the two germline ends. The CDR3 contains 15 residues.

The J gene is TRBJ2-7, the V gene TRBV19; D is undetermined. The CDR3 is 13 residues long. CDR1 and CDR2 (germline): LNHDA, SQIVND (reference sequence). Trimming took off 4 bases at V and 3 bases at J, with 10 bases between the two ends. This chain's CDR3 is CASSSEVHYEQYF. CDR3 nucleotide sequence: TGTGCCAGTAGTAGCGAGGTCCACTACGAGCAGTACTTC.

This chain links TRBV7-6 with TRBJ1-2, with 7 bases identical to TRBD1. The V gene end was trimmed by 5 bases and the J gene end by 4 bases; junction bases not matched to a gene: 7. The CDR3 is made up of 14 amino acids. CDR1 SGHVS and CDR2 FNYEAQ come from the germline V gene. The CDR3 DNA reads TGTGCCAGCAGCCAAGAGACAGGGCCCTATGGCTACACCTTC. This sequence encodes CASSQETGPYGYTF.

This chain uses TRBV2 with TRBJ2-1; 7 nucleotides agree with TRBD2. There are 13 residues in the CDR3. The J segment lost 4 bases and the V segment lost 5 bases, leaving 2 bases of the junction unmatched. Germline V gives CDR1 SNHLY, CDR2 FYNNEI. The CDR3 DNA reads TGTGCCAGCAGTCGCGGGGGATACAATGAGCAGTTCTTC. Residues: CASSRGGYNEQFF.

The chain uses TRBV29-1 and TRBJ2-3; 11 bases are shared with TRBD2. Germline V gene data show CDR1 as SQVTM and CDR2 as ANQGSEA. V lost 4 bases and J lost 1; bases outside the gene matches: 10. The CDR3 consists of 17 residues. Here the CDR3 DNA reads TGCAGCGTTGGCCGAGGTGGGACTAGCGGACGCACAGATACGCAGTATTTT. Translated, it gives CSVGRGGTSGRTDTQYF.

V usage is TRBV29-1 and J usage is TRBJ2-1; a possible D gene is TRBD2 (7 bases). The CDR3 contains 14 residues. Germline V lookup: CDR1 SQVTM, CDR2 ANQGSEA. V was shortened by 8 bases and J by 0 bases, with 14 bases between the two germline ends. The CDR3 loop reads CSTKGGGSYNEQFF. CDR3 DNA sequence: TGCAGCACAAAGGGGGGGGGCTCCTACAATGAGCAGTTCTTC.

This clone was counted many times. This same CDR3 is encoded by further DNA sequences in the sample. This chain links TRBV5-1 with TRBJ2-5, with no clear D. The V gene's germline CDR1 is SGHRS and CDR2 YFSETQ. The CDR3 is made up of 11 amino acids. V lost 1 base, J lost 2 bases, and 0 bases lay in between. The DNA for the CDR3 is TGCGCCAGCAGCTTGCAAGAGACCCAGTACTTC. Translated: CASSLQETQYF.